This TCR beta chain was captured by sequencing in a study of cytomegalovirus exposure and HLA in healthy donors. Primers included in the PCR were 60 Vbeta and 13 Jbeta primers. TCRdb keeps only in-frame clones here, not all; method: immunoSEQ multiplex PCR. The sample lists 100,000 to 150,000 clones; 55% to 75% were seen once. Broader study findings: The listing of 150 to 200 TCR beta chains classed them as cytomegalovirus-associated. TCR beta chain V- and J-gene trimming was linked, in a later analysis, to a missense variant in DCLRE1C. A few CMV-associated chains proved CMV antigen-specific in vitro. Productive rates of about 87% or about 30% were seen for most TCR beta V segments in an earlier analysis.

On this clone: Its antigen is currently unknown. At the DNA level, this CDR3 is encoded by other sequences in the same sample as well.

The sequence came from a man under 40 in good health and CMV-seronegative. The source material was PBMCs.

The CDR3 reads CATHGGDTYEQYF. The CDR3 DNA sequence: TGTGCCACCCATGGGGGGGACACCTACGAGCAGTACTTC. The genes are TRBV10-3 and TRBJ2-7, with D possibly matching TRBD2 (7 bases). This CDR3 region has 13 residues. Germline CDR1 is ENHRY and CDR2 is SYGVKD. Trimming pared 10 bases from V and 2 bases from J, leaving 15 bases between.